This entry lists 4 T cell receptor beta chains sequenced from one sample in a study of T cells in Graves' hyperthyroidism and ophthalmopathy. Amplified TCR beta CDR3 regions derived from RNA transcripts. The study used the HTBI primer set for a first-round RT-PCR of the TCR CDR3. TCRdb independently ran MiXCR on the multiplex PCR reads; one entry per CDR3 protein. This table holds roughly 570,000 distinct CDR3 sequences, under 60% found once. Sequencing used peripheral blood or thyroid tissue (not recorded which). The receptor source for this set is an adult woman with Graves' disease, either hyperthyroidism or ophthalmopathy (not recorded which).

The V and J genes are TRBV20-1 and TRBJ2-7; D possibly corresponds to TRBD2 (5 bases). The V gene's germline CDR1 is DFQATT and CDR2 SNEGSKA (reference sequence). Trimming removed 8 bases from V and 7 bases from J, with 18 bases in between. The CDR3 runs to 12 residues. CDR3 sequence: CSPTRYRWEQYF. The CDR3 nucleotides read TGCAGTCCCACTAGGTATCGCTGGGAGCAGTACTTC.

The rearrangement uses TRBV6-4 and TRBJ1-5; 9 positions agree with TRBD1. The CDR3 totals 15 residues. Germline V gives CDR1 MRHNA, CDR2 SNTAGT. V lost 2 bases and J lost 3; bases outside the gene matches: 2. The CDR3 DNA follows: TGTGCCAGCAGTGACCGGGACAGGGTCAATCAGCCCCAGCATTTT. Protein product: CASSDRDRVNQPQHF.

The chain employs TRBV7-9 and TRBJ1-4; no reliable D call. Trimming shortened V by 1 base and J by 10 bases, and 13 bases separated the two germline ends. CDR1 is SEHNR and CDR2 is FQNEAQ in the germline V gene (reference sequence). The length of the CDR3 is 14 residues. The CDR3 DNA sequence: TGTGCCAGCAGCTTAGGAGTTGAGATTGGAAAACTGTTTTTT. Amino acids: CASSLGVEIGKLFF.

This clonotype occurred many times. This chain connects TRBV28 to TRBJ2-7, with 8 bases identical to TRBD1. V was clipped by 0 bases and J by 2 bases; unmatched bases: 3. The germline gives CDR1 MDHEN, CDR2 SYDVKM. The CDR3 totals 15 residues. CDR3 protein: CASSLWQGATYEQYF. The CDR3 nucleotides are TGTGCCAGCAGTTTATGGCAGGGGGCGACCTACGAGCAGTACTTC.